This paragraph reports one T cell receptor beta chain. What it binds is unknown. The PCR ran on 60 Vbeta and 13 Jbeta primers. Clones were sequenced by immunoSEQ multiplex PCR, and TCRdb holds only the in-frame ones, with some missing. Of 90,000 to 110,000 clones in the sample, approximately 72% were seen once. The data originate from a study of cytomegalovirus exposure and HLA in healthy donors. Study at large: From HLA-typed donors, an early data release held roughly 89 million unique TCRs. Study-level points and caveats: Researchers catalogued roughly 150 TCR beta chains as cytomegalovirus-associated. Reportedly, HLA-A and HLA-B alleles of most subjects were accurately predicted from TCR beta. For cytomegalovirus status, the classifier reportedly gave diagnoses with high specificity and sensitivity.

After removal of 1 base from V and 2 bases from J, the junction contained 2 bases not matched to a gene. The CDR3 runs to 15 residues. Germline-derived CDR1 and CDR2 are LGHNA and YSLEER. This receptor was obtained from a man aged 30 to 45 in good health and CMV-seronegative. The chain employs TRBV4-3 and TRBJ2-3; TRBD2 aligns across 8 bases. Sequences were obtained from PBMCs. CDR3 residues: CASSQAGGSTDTQYF. The CDR3 nucleotides are TGCGCCAGCAGCCAAGCGGGAGGGTCCACAGATACGCAGTATTTT.